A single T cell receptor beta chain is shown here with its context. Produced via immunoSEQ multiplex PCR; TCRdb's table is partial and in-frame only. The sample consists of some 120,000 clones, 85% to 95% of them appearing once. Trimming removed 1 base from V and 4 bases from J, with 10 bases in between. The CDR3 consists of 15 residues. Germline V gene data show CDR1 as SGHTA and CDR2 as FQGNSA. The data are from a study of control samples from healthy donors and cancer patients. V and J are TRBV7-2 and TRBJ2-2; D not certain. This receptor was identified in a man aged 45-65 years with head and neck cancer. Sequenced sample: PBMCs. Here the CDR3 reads CASSLGGYGTGELFF. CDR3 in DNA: TGTGCCAGCAGCTTAGGAGGATATGGCACCGGGGAGCTGTTTTTT.